This TCR beta chain was recorded in a study of OX40 agonist ivuxolimab in advanced cancers. Broadly, across the study: Ivuxolimab, which targeted the costimulatory receptor OX40 (CD134), was an agonistic, fully human IgG2 monoclonal antibody. Partial responses were achieved by three dose-escalation patients, of whom one had hepatocellular carcinoma and two had cutaneous melanoma. The dose-escalation cohort was approximately 83% male with a mean age of 60 years, ranging from roughly 23 to 85. Of the roughly 52 dose-escalation patients, hepatocellular carcinoma was present in about 19, melanoma in roughly 15, renal cell carcinoma in 9 and head and neck cancer in 9. The paper covers the monotherapy dose-escalation part of the phase I ivuxolimab trial, which included N ≈ 54 patients. Intravenous ivuxolimab was administered to patients every 2 weeks at six dose levels: 0.01, 0.1, 0.3, 1.5, 3 and 10 mg/kg. Prior anti-PD-1, anti-PD-L1 or anti-CTLA-4 therapy was permitted, and checkpoint inhibitors had been received by about 36% of dose-escalation patients. Peripheral TCRbeta sequencing aimed to test whether ivuxolimab altered TCR sequence diversity and caused clonal T-cell expansion.

Turning to this clone: What antigen it recognizes has not been identified. There are no base qualities to consult, and no much larger clone falls within one base.

For sequencing of the TCRbeta CDR3 region, genomic DNA was extracted from the sorted cells. The immunoSEQ Assay was used to sequence the TCRbeta CDR3 regions. TCRdb carries this immuneACCESS record with in-frame sequences only. Its versions omit some clonotypes, under half of them owing to an unresolved V gene in the studies checked, with the rest unexplained. The sample table holds 95,000 to 100,000 clones, of which approximately 83% were seen once. Of the sample, roughly 1.5% is held by the ten largest clones. Taken from the germline V gene (reference sequence), the CDR1 and CDR2 loops are LNHDA and SQIVND. The CDR3 contains 19 residues, cysteine and phenylalanine counted. CDR3 DNA only is kept here, 57 bases in frame from base 1. After removal of 5 bases from V and 0 bases from J, the junction retains 10 bases not matched to a gene. The trial excluded patients who had a history of autoimmune disease or who were on systemic immunosuppression. Peripheral blood for TCR sequencing was collected from all dose cohorts at baseline, on cycle 4 day 1, and on cycle 7 day 1. The samples were drawn from a first-in-human, open-label, multicenter phase I dose-escalation trial of ivuxolimab. Adults with locally advanced or metastatic melanoma, renal cell carcinoma, hepatocellular carcinoma or head and neck squamous cell carcinoma were enrolled in the trial. CD4+ and CD8+ T cells were sorted separately from peripheral blood before TCR sequencing.

Study-wide findings and limitations: After ivuxolimab, more expanded clones were found on average in CD8+ T cells than in CD4+ T cells. Partial responders in the 0.1-3.0 mg/kg groups had among the lowest normalized peripheral clonal expansion, especially among CD8+ T cells. Low levels of normalized T-cell clonal expansion were also seen in some patients who did not respond. The antigen specificity of the peripheral T cells that underwent clonal expansion was not determined. At doses of 0.1 to 3.0 mg/kg, clonal expansion of both CD4+ and CD8+ T cells in blood was seen between baseline and week 6.

Recombination connected TRBV19 to TRBJ1-4, with 12 central nucleotides matching TRBD1. The material sequenced was CD4+ or CD8+ T cells sorted from blood, taken in a trial of the OX40 agonist ivuxolimab. This receptor was identified in an adult with an advanced solid tumor such as melanoma, head and neck, liver or kidney cancer. The CDR3 corresponds to CASSVSGTGGLSTNEKLFF. The sequenced DNA is TGTGCCAGTAGTGTCTCCGGGACAGGGGGCCTATCAACTAATGAAAAACTGTTTTTT.